This T cell receptor (beta chain) was sequenced during a study of monozygotic twins with inflammatory bowel disease. TCRdb reprocessed the 5' RACE reads, keeping one entry per CDR3 protein, no DNA. This table lists more than 300,000 distinct CDR3 sequences. The CDR3 is 15 amino acids. The chain is built from TRBV12-3 or TRBV12-4 and TRBJ1-5; TCRdb indicates TRBD1, and absent DNA this call remains unverified. This TCR was recovered from a human donor with ulcerative colitis or Crohn's disease, or a healthy co-twin of an affected twin (not recorded which). The source material was blood. The CDR3 reads CASSNRQGVNQPQHF.